Listed below are T cell receptor beta chains from one sample, sequenced in a study of T cells in Graves' hyperthyroidism and ophthalmopathy. Each CDR3 protein gets one entry after TCRdb re-called the multiplex PCR reads with MiXCR. Here the sample spans under 300,000 distinct CDR3 sequences, less than 30% being singletons. Sequenced: blood. The receptors here all came from a man between 35 and 55 years old with Graves' hyperthyroidism that later progressed to Graves' ophthalmopathy. Both conserved end residues are part of each CDR3. The D gene is left open where the match is weak. Clone size is not always given. Where it is, it says once, few, many or a class for expanded clones.

V,D,length,J,size,CDR3,DNA
TRBV7-9,-,15,TRBJ1-5,-,CASSLSGAGNQPQHF,TGTGCCAGCAGCTTGTCGGGTGCGGGCAATCAGCCCCAGCATTTT
TRBV5-1,-,13,TRBJ2-7,many,CASRPDSSYEQYF,TGCGCCAGCAGACCGGACAGCTCCTACGAGCAGTACTTC
TRBV2,-,14,TRBJ1-5,-,CASSGPRGNQPQHF,TGTGCCAGCAGTGGGCCCCGAGGGAATCAGCCCCAGCATTTT
TRBV11-1,TRBD2,16,TRBJ2-2,many,CASSQRLAPTIGELFF,TGTGCCAGCAGCCAAAGACTAGCGCCGACGATCGGGGAGCTGTTTTTT
TRBV12-5,TRBD1,15,TRBJ1-1,few,CASGLGGTVNTEAFF,TGTGCTAGTGGTTTGGGCGGGACAGTGAACACTGAAGCTTTCTTT
TRBV5-1,-,16,TRBJ2-3,many,CASSLEGGSSTDTQYF,TGCGCCAGCAGCTTGGAAGGGGGTAGTAGCACAGATACGCAGTATTTT
TRBV6-1,-,14,TRBJ1-1,few,CASTYGAGDTEAFF,TGTGCCAGCACGTATGGCGCGGGGGACACTGAAGCTTTCTTT
TRBV12-3/TRBV12-4,-,15,TRBJ2-7,many,CASSFRDGFTYEQYF,TGTGCCAGCAGTTTTCGGGACGGATTTACCTACGAGCAGTACTTC
TRBV19,TRBD1,13,TRBJ1-2,many,CASRLGTGYGYTF,TGTGCCAGCCGATTGGGGACAGGGTATGGCTACACCTTC
TRBV15,TRBD1,19,TRBJ2-6,many,CATSRGPPGQGSGANVLTF,TGTGCCACCAGCAGAGGCCCGCCGGGACAGGGATCGGGGGCCAACGTCCTGACTTTC
TRBV10-2,TRBD1,13,TRBJ2-7,-,CATAWTGGNEQYF,TGCGCCACCGCCTGGACAGGGGGCAACGAGCAGTACTTC